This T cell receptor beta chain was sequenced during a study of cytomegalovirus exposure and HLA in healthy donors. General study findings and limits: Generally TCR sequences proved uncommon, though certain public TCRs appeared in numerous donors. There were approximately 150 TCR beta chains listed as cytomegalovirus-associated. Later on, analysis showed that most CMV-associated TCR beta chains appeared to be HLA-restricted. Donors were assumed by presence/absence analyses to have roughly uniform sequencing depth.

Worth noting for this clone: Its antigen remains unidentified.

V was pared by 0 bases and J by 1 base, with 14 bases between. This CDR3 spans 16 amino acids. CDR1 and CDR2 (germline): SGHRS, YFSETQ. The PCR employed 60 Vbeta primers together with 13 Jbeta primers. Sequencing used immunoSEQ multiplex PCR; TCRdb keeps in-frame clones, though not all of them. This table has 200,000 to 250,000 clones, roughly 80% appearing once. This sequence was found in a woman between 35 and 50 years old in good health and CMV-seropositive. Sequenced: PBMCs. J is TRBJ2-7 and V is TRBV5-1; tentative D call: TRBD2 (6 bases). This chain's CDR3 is CASSLVTGGGSYEQYF. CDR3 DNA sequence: TGCGCCAGCAGCTTGGTGACCGGGGGAGGTTCCTACGAGCAGTACTTC.